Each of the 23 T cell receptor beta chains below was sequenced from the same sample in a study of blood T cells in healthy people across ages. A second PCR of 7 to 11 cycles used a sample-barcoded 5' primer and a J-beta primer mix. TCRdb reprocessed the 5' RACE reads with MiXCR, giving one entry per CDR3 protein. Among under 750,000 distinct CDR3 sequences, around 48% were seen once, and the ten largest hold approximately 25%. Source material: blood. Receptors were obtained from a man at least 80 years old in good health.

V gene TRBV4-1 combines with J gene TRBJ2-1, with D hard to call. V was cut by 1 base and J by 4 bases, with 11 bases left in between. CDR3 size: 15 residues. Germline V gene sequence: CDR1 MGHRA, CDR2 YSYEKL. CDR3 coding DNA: TGCGCCAGCAGCCAAGGGAAAGGGCTTTACAATGAGCAGTTCTTC. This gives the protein CASSQGKGLYNEQFF.

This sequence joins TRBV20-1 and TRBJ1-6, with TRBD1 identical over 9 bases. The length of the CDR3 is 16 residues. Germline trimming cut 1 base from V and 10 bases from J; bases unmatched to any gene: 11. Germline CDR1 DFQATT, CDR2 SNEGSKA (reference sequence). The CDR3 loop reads CSARGRTGTGNSPLHF. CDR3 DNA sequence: TGCAGTGCTAGAGGTCGAACCGGGACAGGGAACTCACCCCTCCACTTT.

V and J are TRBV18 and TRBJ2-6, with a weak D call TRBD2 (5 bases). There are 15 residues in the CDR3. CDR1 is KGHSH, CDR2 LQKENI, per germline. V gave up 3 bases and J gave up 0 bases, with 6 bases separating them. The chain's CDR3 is CASSPRDSGANVLTF. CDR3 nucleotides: TGTGCCAGCTCACCCCGGGACTCTGGGGCCAACGTCCTGACTTTC.

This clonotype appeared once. DNA of the CDR3: TGCAGTGCTAGTTTTCTGGGAACCTACGAGCAGTACTTC. Amino acids: CSASFLGTYEQYF. The J gene is TRBJ2-7, the V gene TRBV20-1, with unresolved D. This CDR3 has 13 residues. The ends were cut back, 3 bases at V and 2 bases at J, with 11 bases in the middle. Germline CDR1 and CDR2: DFQATT and SNEGSKA (reference sequence).

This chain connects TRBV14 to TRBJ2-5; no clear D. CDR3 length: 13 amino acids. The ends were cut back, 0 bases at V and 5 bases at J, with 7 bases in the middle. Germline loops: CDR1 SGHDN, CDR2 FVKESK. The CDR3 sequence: CASSQDLSETQYF. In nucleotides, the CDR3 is TGTGCCAGCAGCCAAGATCTGAGTGAGACCCAGTACTTC.

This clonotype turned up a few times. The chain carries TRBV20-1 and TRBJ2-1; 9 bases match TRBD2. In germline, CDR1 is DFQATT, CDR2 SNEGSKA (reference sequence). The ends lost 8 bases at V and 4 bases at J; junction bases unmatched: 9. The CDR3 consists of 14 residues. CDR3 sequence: CSNFRSGRYNEQFF. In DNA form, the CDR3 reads TGCAGTAATTTTCGCAGCGGGAGGTACAATGAGCAGTTCTTC.

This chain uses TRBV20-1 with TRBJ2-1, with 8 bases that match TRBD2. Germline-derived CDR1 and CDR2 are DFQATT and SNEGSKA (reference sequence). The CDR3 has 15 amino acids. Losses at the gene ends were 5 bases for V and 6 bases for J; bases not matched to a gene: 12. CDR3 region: CSAPGVAGYSNEQFF. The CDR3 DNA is TGCAGTGCTCCGGGAGTAGCGGGATATAGCAATGAGCAGTTCTTC.

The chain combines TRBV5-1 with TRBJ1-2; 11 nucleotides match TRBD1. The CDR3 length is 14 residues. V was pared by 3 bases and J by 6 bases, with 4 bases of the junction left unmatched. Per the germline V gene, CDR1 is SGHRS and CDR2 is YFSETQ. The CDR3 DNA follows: TGCGCCAGCAGCTGGGGACAGGGGGACGATGGCTACACCTTC. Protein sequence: CASSWGQGDDGYTF.

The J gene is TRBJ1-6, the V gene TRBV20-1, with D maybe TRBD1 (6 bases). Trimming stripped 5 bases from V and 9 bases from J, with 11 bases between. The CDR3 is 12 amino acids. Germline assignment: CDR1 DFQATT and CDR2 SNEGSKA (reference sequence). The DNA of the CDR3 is TGCAGTGCTGCCCCAGGGGTTTCACCCCTCCACTTT. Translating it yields CSAAPGVSPLHF.

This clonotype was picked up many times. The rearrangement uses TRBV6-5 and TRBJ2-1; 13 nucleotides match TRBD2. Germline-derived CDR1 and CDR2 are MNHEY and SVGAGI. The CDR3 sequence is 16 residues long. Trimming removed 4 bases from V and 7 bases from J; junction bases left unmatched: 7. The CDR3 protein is CASSFVGTSGINEQFF. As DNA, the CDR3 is TGTGCCAGCAGTTTTGTAGGGACTAGCGGGATAAATGAGCAGTTCTTC.

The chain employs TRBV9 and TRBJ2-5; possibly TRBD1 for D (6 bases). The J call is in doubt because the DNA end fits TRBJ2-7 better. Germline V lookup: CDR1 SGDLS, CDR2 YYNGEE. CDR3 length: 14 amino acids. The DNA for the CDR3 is TGTGCCAGCAGCGCTGGGGGCCAGGGGAACGAGCAGTACTTC. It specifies CASSAGGQGNEQYF.

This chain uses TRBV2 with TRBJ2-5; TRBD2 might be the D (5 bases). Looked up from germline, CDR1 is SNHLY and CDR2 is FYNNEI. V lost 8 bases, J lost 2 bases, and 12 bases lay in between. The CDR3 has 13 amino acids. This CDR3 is CASPNRDQETQYF. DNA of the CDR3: TGTGCCAGCCCCAACCGGGATCAAGAGACCCAGTACTTC.

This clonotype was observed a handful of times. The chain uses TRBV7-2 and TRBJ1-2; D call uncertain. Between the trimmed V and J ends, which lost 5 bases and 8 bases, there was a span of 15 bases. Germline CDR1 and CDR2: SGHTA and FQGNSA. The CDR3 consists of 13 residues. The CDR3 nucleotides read TGTGCCAGCAGCCAGGCGGCCTTAGGAGGCTACACCTTC. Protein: CASSQAALGGYTF.

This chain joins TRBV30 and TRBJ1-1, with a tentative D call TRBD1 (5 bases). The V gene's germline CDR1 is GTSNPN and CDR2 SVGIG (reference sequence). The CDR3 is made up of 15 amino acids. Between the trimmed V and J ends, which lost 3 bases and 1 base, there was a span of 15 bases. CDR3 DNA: TGTGCCTGGAGGCGGCGTATCGGGGGGAACACTGAAGCTTTCTTT. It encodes CAWRRRIGGNTEAFF.

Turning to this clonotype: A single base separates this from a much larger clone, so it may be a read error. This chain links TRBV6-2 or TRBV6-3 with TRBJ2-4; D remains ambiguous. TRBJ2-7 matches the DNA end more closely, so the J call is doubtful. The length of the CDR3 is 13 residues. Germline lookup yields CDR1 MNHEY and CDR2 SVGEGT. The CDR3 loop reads CASSYTGTYEQYF. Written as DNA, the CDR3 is TGTGCCAGCAGTTACACGGGTACCTACGAGCAGTACTTC.

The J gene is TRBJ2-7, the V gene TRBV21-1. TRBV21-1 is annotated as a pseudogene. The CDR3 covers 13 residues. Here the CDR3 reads CASSRQRSYEQYF. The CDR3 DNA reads TGTGCCAGCAGCAGGCAGAGATCCTACGAGCAGTACTTC.

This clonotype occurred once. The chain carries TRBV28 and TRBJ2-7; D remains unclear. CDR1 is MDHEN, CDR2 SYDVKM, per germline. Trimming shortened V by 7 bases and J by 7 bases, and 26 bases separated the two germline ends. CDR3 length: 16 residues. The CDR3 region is CASILSGVVGYNEQYF. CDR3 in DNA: TGTGCCAGCATCCTCAGTGGGGTAGTGGGTTACAATGAGCAGTACTTC.

CDR3 loop: CASSSTPSGRGGLVYAQYF. The DNA of the CDR3 is TGTGCCAGCAGCTCAACCCCCTCGGGTCGGGGGGGCCTTGTCTACGCGCAGTATTTT. The rearrangement joins TRBV7-9 to TRBJ2-3; 8 positions agree with TRBD2. Trimming at V came to 4 bases and at J to 10 bases, leaving 25 bases not matched to a gene. The germline V gene has CDR1 SEHNR and CDR2 FQNEAQ (reference sequence). The CDR3 covers 19 residues.

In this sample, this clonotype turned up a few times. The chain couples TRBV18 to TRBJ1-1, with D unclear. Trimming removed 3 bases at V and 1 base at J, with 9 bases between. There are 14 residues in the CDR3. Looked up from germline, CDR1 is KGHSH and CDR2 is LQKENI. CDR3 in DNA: TGTGCCAGCTCACCTGGAGGCGGGAACACTGAAGCTTTCTTT. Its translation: CASSPGGGNTEAFF.

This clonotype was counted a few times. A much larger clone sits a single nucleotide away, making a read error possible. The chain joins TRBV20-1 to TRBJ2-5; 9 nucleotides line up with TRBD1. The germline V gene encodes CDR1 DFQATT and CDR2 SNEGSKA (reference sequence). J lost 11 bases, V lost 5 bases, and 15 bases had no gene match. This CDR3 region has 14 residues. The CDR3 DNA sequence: TGCAGTGCTGCCGGGACAGGGCGTGTTAATGAGCAGTACTTC. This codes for CSAAGTGRVNEQYF.

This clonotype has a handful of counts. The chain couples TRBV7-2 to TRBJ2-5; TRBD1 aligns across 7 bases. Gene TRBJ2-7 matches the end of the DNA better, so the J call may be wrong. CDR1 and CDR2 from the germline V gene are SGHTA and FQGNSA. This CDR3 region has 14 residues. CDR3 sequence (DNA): TGTGCCAGCAGCTTACCGGACAGGCGTTACGAGCAGTACTTC. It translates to CASSLPDRRYEQYF.

CDR3 nucleotide sequence: TGTGCCAGCAGCCAAAGGATCCCGGGACGCATCTCCTACGAGCAGTACTTC. Translated: CASSQRIPGRISYEQYF. This chain links TRBV3-1 with TRBJ2-7; D could derive from TRBD1 or TRBD2 (5 bases each). The CDR3 spans 17 residues. Trimming removed 2 bases from V and 0 bases from J, with 17 bases in between. From germline, CDR1 is LGHDT and CDR2 YNNKEL (reference sequence).

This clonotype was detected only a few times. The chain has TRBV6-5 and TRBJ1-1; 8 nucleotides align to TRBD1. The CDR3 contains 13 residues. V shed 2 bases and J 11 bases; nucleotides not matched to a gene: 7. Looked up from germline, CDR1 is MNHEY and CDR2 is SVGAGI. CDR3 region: CASSYGGTGIAFF. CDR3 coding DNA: TGTGCCAGCAGTTACGGGGGGACAGGCATTGCTTTCTTT.